This passage covers 19 T cell receptor beta chains from one sample sequenced in a study of blood T cell repertoires in COVID-19. Generated by immunoSEQ multiplex PCR, the TCRdb table keeps only in-frame clones and is missing some. The sample records a few hundred thousand clones, 70% to 85% being singletons. Sequencing was performed on PBMCs or T cells enriched from blood (not recorded which). The receptors were gathered from a woman in her forties with acute COVID-19.

The chain links TRBV28 to TRBJ1-3; D ambiguous. Germline lookup yields CDR1 MDHEN and CDR2 SYDVKM. The CDR3 runs to 15 residues. Trimming took 3 bases from V and 2 from J, leaving 11 bases between them. The CDR3 DNA reads as TGTGCCAGCAGTTTGACACTGAGAGCTGGAAACACCATATATTTT. Amino acids: CASSLTLRAGNTIYF.

This clone has a handful of counts. The chain joins TRBV6-1 to TRBJ1-5; D remains ambiguous. This CDR3 is built from 15 residues. Germline CDR1 and CDR2: MNHNS and SASEGT. Trimming left V 2 bases short and J 0 bases short, with 8 bases between. The CDR3 loop reads CASSEWAASNQPQHF. CDR3 DNA: TGTGCCAGCAGTGAATGGGCAGCTAGCAATCAGCCCCAGCATTTT.

This clone has just one count. The CDR3 is CASTGPGSYEQYF. CDR3 sequence (DNA): TGTGCCAGCACCGGTCCCGGGTCTTACGAGCAGTACTTC. The rearrangement links TRBV2 to TRBJ2-7, with D uncertain. The V gene's germline CDR1 is SNHLY and CDR2 FYNNEI. The V end was cut by 7 bases, the J end by 4 bases, with 14 bases between. The CDR3 has 13 amino acids.

The CDR3 region is CASSPGGNTEAFF. The CDR3, as DNA: TGCGCCAGCAGCCCCGGGGGGAACACTGAAGCTTTCTTT. This chain uses TRBV4-1 with TRBJ1-1; TRBD1 might be the D (5 bases). Germline V gives CDR1 MGHRA, CDR2 YSYEKL. The V and J ends lost 4 bases and 1 base respectively, with 7 bases between them. The CDR3 sequence is 13 residues long.

In this sample, this clone turned up a few times. V gene TRBV25-1 combines with J gene TRBJ1-5; 8 positions agree with TRBD1. The CDR3 is 13 amino acids. Germline loops: CDR1 MGHDK, CDR2 SYGVNS. V lost 4 bases and J lost 5; bases outside the gene matches: 1. The CDR3 spells CASSVTGDQPQHF. The CDR3 nucleotides read TGTGCCAGCAGTGTGACAGGGGATCAGCCCCAGCATTTT.

The chain couples TRBV28 to TRBJ2-3; a weak D match, TRBD2 (5 bases). This CDR3 contains 17 residues. Germline loops: CDR1 MDHEN, CDR2 SYDVKM. V lost 4 bases and J 0 bases, leaving 17 bases between the germline ends. DNA of the CDR3: TGTGCCAGCAGTTCCCCTATAGCGACCTTTAGCACAGATACGCAGTATTTT. Translating gives CASSSPIATFSTDTQYF.

The rearrangement links TRBV10-3 to TRBJ2-3, with D maybe TRBD2 (6 bases). Per germline, CDR1 ENHRY and CDR2 SYGVKD. This CDR3 is 12 amino acids long. V shed 1 base and J shed 10 bases, with 9 bases lying between them. CDR3 in DNA: TGTGCCATCAGTGAGTGGGGAGGTCCGCAGTATTTT. This encodes CAISEWGGPQYF.

V gene TRBV9 combines with J gene TRBJ2-3; 14 nucleotides agree with TRBD2. This CDR3 has 20 residues. CDR1 is SGDLS, CDR2 YYNGEE, per germline. With 0 bases clipped from V and 5 bases from J, the junction kept 14 bases outside the gene matches. CDR3 coding DNA: TGTGCCAGCAGCGTAGTAGCTCCCCCCGGGACTAGCGGGAGAAGAGATACGCAGTATTTT. Translated, it gives CASSVVAPPGTSGRRDTQYF.

J is TRBJ1-6 and V is TRBV4-3, with D unresolved. The CDR3 is 13 amino acids. Germline V gene lookup returns CDR1 LGHNA and CDR2 YSLEER. V was shortened by 4 bases and J by 7 bases, with 8 bases between the two germline ends. CDR3: CASSPRGNSPLHF. In DNA, the CDR3 is TGCGCCAGCAGCCCCCGCGGCAATTCACCCCTCCACTTT.

The chain uses TRBV6-5 and TRBJ2-3; the match to TRBD2 covers 8 bases. CDR1 and CDR2 (germline): MNHEY, SVGAGI. The CDR3 consists of 15 residues. V was clipped by 7 bases and J by 2 bases; unmatched bases: 8. The CDR3 nucleotides read TGTGCCAGCACCGGGGCGGGGGGATACACAGATACGCAGTATTTT. This sequence encodes CASTGAGGYTDTQYF.

This chain uses TRBV4-1 with TRBJ1-3; D not resolved. The CDR3 is 16 amino acids. The V gene's germline CDR1 is MGHRA and CDR2 YSYEKL. V lost 3 bases to trimming and J lost 5 bases, with 17 bases between them. CDR3 in amino acids: CASSQLTTLTRNTIYF. DNA of the CDR3: TGCGCCAGCAGCCAGTTGACAACTCTTACCCGAAACACCATATATTTT.

The chain links TRBV18 to TRBJ2-2; weak D call: TRBD2 (5 bases). The CDR3 extends over 15 amino acids. Germline V CDR1 and CDR2: KGHSH, LQKENI. V was pared by 2 bases and J by 5 bases, with 12 bases between. CDR3 protein: CASSPSGNPTGELFF. The CDR3 DNA reads as TGTGCCAGCTCACCAAGCGGCAACCCAACCGGGGAGCTGTTTTTT.

CDR3 in DNA: TGTGCCAGCTCACCGAACCAGGGGAGCTATGGCTACACCTTC. This codes for CASSPNQGSYGYTF. The rearrangement joins TRBV18 to TRBJ1-2; possibly TRBD1 for D (6 bases). This CDR3 contains 14 residues. Germline V gene data show CDR1 as KGHSH and CDR2 as LQKENI. The V end was cut by 3 bases, the J end by 4 bases, with 12 bases between.

The genes are TRBV29-1 and TRBJ2-1; 13 bases are a match to TRBD2. This CDR3 is 16 amino acids long. V lost 1 base and J lost 5; bases outside the gene matches: 5. From germline, CDR1 is SQVTM and CDR2 ANQGSEA. As DNA, the CDR3 is TGCAGCGTTGAAGGGACTAGCGGGAGTTTAAACAATGAGCAGTTCTTC. Translating gives CSVEGTSGSLNNEQFF.

V and J are TRBV7-2 and TRBJ1-1; possible D gene TRBD1, 6 bases. The CDR3 consists of 15 residues. Germline values: CDR1 SGHTA, CDR2 FQGNSA. Trimming took off 3 bases at V and 0 bases at J, with 11 bases between the two ends. The CDR3 protein is CASSLDSTVNTEAFF. CDR3 nucleotide sequence: TGTGCCAGCAGCTTGGACAGTACCGTGAACACTGAAGCTTTCTTT. Filled out from reference TRBV7-2 and TRBJ1-1, the complete variable domain reads GAGVSQSPSNKVTEKGKDVELRCDPISGHTALYWYRQSLGQGLEFLIYFQGNSAPDKSGLPSDRFSAERTGGSVSTLTIQRTQQEDSAVYLCASSLDSTVNTEAFFGQGTRLTVV.

The J gene is TRBJ2-1, the V gene TRBV6-5, with D unresolved. Germline CDR1 is MNHEY and CDR2 is SVGAGI. Trimming cost V 7 bases and J 10 bases, with 14 bases left between them. There are 12 residues in the CDR3. CDR3 sequence (DNA): TGTGCCAGCATTAGTCACCTTCGGGAGCAGTTCTTC. This codes for CASISHLREQFF.

V gene TRBV5-1 combines with J gene TRBJ2-3; 12 bases match TRBD2. V was clipped by 3 bases and J by 4 bases; unmatched bases: 3. The CDR3 totals 15 residues. In germline, CDR1 is SGHRS, CDR2 YFSETQ. The CDR3 DNA reads as TGCGCCAGCAGCTCTAGCGGGAGGGCCTCAGATACGCAGTATTTT. Translating it yields CASSSSGRASDTQYF.

This chain joins TRBV3-1 (or the pseudogene TRBV3-2) and TRBJ1-4; D is unresolved. The germline V gene has CDR1 LGHDT and CDR2 YNNKEL (reference sequence). The ends were cut back, 7 bases at V and 8 bases at J, with 17 bases in the middle. CDR3 length: 14 residues. CDR3 in DNA: TGTGCCAGCAACCTCGGGCCCGGGGTCGAAAAACTGTTTTTT. Its protein is CASNLGPGVEKLFF.

This sequence joins TRBV6-4 and TRBJ1-1; D remains ambiguous. Trimming stripped 7 bases from V and 4 bases from J, with 16 bases between. The germline gives CDR1 MRHNA, CDR2 SNTAGT. The CDR3 covers 14 residues. DNA for the CDR3: TGTGCCAGCACCATAGTTGGTCTTGGCACTGAAGCTTTCTTT. Amino acids: CASTIVGLGTEAFF.